This T cell receptor beta chain is drawn from a study of blood T cell repertoires in COVID-19. For the study at large: Researchers got acute and convalescent COVID-19 samples from the United States, Italy and Spain. Sources were T cells, B-cell-depleted T cells, or PBMCs; the material itself was cDNA or gDNA.

As handled by the study authors: The assay estimated nucleated cells by amplifying reference gene primers. Generated by immunoSEQ multiplex PCR, the TCRdb table keeps only in-frame clones and is missing some. D and trimming were read from the DNA, whereas the V and J calls and clone size are those reported in that table. The data contain 150,000 to 180,000 clones, about 90% of them singletons. Trimming cost V 4 bases and J 7 bases; bases outside gene matches: 2. CDR1 and CDR2 (germline): MNHNY, SVGAGI (reference sequence). The CDR3 loop spans 15 amino acids. In its sample, this clone was seen once. Sequencing used peripheral blood. V gene TRBV6-6 combines with J gene TRBJ2-1, with 15 bases that match TRBD2. This receptor was identified in a man aged 50-59 years with acute or convalescent COVID-19. The DNA for the CDR3 is TGTGCCAGCAGTTTAGGGACTAGCGGGAGGAATGAGCAGTTCTTC. Translating gives CASSLGTSGRNEQFF.